This T cell receptor beta chain was sequenced in a study of Ad26.COV2.S vaccination and SARS-CoV-2 variants. The method was immunoSEQ multiplex PCR; TCRdb's version includes in-frame clones alone and lacks a portion of them. Of about 470,000 clones listed, 90% are singletons. The V end was cut by 6 bases, the J end by 6 bases, with 9 bases between. Germline V gene data show CDR1 as MNHEY and CDR2 as SVGAGI. The CDR3 totals 13 residues. Treatment of the sample: around 19 received Ad26.COV2.S at low or high dose, single or two shots; several received placebo; per-sample allocation not given. The samples date from day 63 after the first vaccine or placebo injection. This person who donated was an adult of 18-55 years in Boston.

The source is a person between 18 and 65 years old who received the Ad26.COV2.S COVID-19 vaccine or a placebo. The sequencing used peripheral blood, collected in a trial of Ad26.COV2.S vaccine versus placebo. V and J are TRBV6-5 and TRBJ1-6; D is ambiguous. The CDR3 reads CASSPRSNSPLHF. The DNA for the CDR3 is TGTGCCAGCAGCCCACGGAGTAATTCACCCCTCCACTTT.